This T cell receptor (beta chain) was sequenced in a study of blood T cell repertoires in COVID-19. Across the study: COVID-19 samples collected from the United States, Italy and Spain covered acute and convalescent phases. T cells, B-cell-depleted T cells, or PBMCs supplied cDNA or gDNA.

In its sample, this clone was seen once. In the source study's methods: Researchers report that nucleated cell counts were estimated from reference gene primer amplification. TCRdb's table, derived via immunoSEQ multiplex PCR, lists solely in-frame clones and lacks some. V and J calls and clone size follow that table, whereas D and trimming were derived from the DNA. The sample includes 120,000 or so clones, around 82% of them seen just once. With 3 bases clipped from V and 7 bases from J, the junction kept 8 bases outside the gene matches. Germline CDR1 is MGHRA and CDR2 is YSYEKL. The CDR3 is made up of 14 amino acids.

The J gene is TRBJ1-2, the V gene TRBV4-1, with 7 bases identical to TRBD1. Sequenced input: peripheral blood. The clonotype was recovered from a woman in her sixties or seventies with acute or convalescent COVID-19. The CDR3 DNA sequence: TGCGCCAGCAGCCACCGCGGACAGGAATTTGGCTACACCTTC. Translated, it gives CASSHRGQEFGYTF.